The sequence of this T cell receptor beta chain was determined in a study of OX40 agonist ivuxolimab in advanced cancers. Overall study context: Participants averaged 60 years of age (range about 23 to 80) and were around 80% male. Three patients got partial responses; one had hepatocellular carcinoma and two had cutaneous melanoma. Whole-study results and caveats: Partly responding patients at 0.1-3.0 mg/kg showed some of the smallest clonal expansion.

The repertoire was sequenced with immunoSEQ multiplex PCR; TCRdb's copy has only in-frame clones and lacks some. The sample consists of roughly 37,000 clones, 70% to 80% of them appearing once. The V end was cut by 7 bases, the J end by 7 bases, with 14 bases between. The CDR3 consists of 13 residues. Germline V gives CDR1 MNHEY, CDR2 SVGAGI. About this clone: The antigen is undetermined.

The sample was CD4+ or CD8+ T cells sorted from blood, taken in a trial of the OX40 agonist ivuxolimab. This receptor was obtained from an adult with an advanced solid tumor such as melanoma, head and neck, liver or kidney cancer. V is TRBV6-5 and J is TRBJ1-5, with D possibly matching TRBD1 (5 bases). The chain's CDR3 is CASTSGLRQPQHF. In nucleotides, the CDR3 is TGTGCCAGCACCTCAGGGTTACGGCAGCCCCAGCATTTT.